This paragraph reports one T cell receptor (beta chain). Measured with immunoSEQ multiplex PCR; TCRdb has only the in-frame clones, and not every one. The sample yields approximately 250,000 clones, approximately 89% seen once. The cohort comprised adults aged roughly 18 to 95 years residing in 20 to 25 US areas. Clinical history as reported by participants underpinned cohort assignment. This sample was taken from a study of blood T cell repertoires in COVID-19. Study as a whole: Sources were T cells, B-cell-depleted T cells, or PBMCs; the material itself was cDNA or gDNA.

Germline lookup yields CDR1 KGHSH and CDR2 LQKENI. The CDR3 contains 16 residues. The ends lost 3 bases at V and 0 bases at J; junction bases unmatched: 4. Sequencing used PBMCs or T cells enriched from blood (not recorded which). The V gene is TRBV18, the J gene TRBJ1-5, with 8 bases matching TRBD1. The TCR comes from a woman aged 40 to 50 with acute COVID-19. CDR3 sequence reads: CASSPTGGNSNQPQHF. In DNA, the CDR3 is TGTGCCAGCTCACCTACAGGGGGAAATAGCAATCAGCCCCAGCATTTT. The full variable domain, completed using reference TRBV18 and TRBJ1-5, is NAGVMQNPRHLVRRRGQEARLRCSPMKGHSHVYWYRQLPEEGLKFMVYLQKENIIDESGMPKERFSAEFPKEGPSILRIQQVVRGDSAAYFCASSPTGGNSNQPQHFGDGTRLSIL.